This TCR beta chain was identified in a study of blood T cell repertoires in COVID-19. Study details: The United States, Italy and Spain supplied acute and convalescent COVID-19 samples. Sample material is recorded as cDNA or gDNA derived from T cells, B-cell-depleted T cells, or PBMCs.

In the original processing: Counts of nucleated cells, estimated from reference gene primer amplification, were obtained. TCRdb's table, derived via immunoSEQ multiplex PCR, lists solely in-frame clones and lacks some. That table supplies the V and J calls and clone size; D and trimming were determined from the DNA. The sample holds approximately 35,000 clones, approximately 80% seen once. Germline-derived CDR1 and CDR2 are SGHTA and FQGNSA. Losses at the gene ends were 5 bases for V and 5 bases for J; bases not matched to a gene: 9. The CDR3 runs 15 residues. V is TRBV7-2 and J is TRBJ2-5; the match to TRBD2 covers 9 bases. The specimen was peripheral blood. The TCR originated in an older man with acute or convalescent COVID-19. CDR3 in DNA: TGTGCCAGCAGCGCGCAGCGGGAGGTGTGGGAGACCCAGTACTTC. It is translated as CASSAQREVWETQYF.